Shown below are 31 T cell receptor beta chains from a single sample sequenced in a study of blood T cell repertoires in COVID-19. Assay: immunoSEQ multiplex PCR; the TCRdb copy retains only in-frame clones and omits some. The table lists some 290,000 clones, about nine tenths of them singletons. The sequenced material came from peripheral blood. The receptors derive from a woman in her twenties or thirties with COVID-19, enrolled during active disease.

The chain recombines TRBV23-1 with TRBJ2-5; TRBD1 matches at 12 bases. TRBV23-1 is assigned to the ORF class and has an uncertain function. Unmatched junction bases numbered 3, after V lost 4 bases and J lost 6 bases. This CDR3 spans 14 amino acids. CDR3 sequence (DNA): TGCGCCAGCAGTCCCGGGACAGGGGGCAAGACCCAGTACTTC. It yields the protein CASSPGTGGKTQYF.

The chain recombines TRBV19 with TRBJ2-1; 9 bases align to TRBD2. Germline CDR1 reads LNHDA; CDR2 reads SQIVND (reference sequence). J gave up 5 bases and V 7 bases, and 3 bases lay outside the gene matches. This CDR3 contains 13 residues. The CDR3 DNA reads as TGTGCCAGTACCCTAGCGGGGAACAATGAGCAGTTCTTC. It is translated as CASTLAGNNEQFF.

V gene TRBV6-5 combines with J gene TRBJ2-7; TRBD1 matches 9 bases. V gave up 3 bases and J gave up 0 bases; unmatched junction bases: 3. The CDR3 sequence is 15 residues long. Looked up from germline, CDR1 is MNHEY and CDR2 is SVGAGI. The CDR3, as DNA: TGTGCCAGCAGTTATCGGGACAGGGACTCCTACGAGCAGTACTTC. Translating it yields CASSYRDRDSYEQYF.

For this clone: A read error may account for a junction end that differs from germline. The chain combines TRBV10-3 with TRBJ1-4, with D perhaps TRBD1 (5 bases). Germline-derived CDR1 and CDR2 are ENHRY and SYGVKD. This CDR3 spans 13 amino acids. CDR3 DNA: TGCACCCCGACGGACACCTGCCAAGAAAAACTGTTTTTT. The encoded protein is CTPTDTCQEKLFF.

This clone has only one observation. The V gene is TRBV19, the J gene TRBJ2-7; weak D call: TRBD2 (5 bases). Germline V lookup: CDR1 LNHDA, CDR2 SQIVND (reference sequence). There are 14 residues in the CDR3. The ends were cut back, 6 bases at V and 3 bases at J, with 15 bases in the middle. CDR3 sequence (DNA): TGTGCCAGTAGCCCGGGAACGACAAACTACGAGCAGTACTTC. Translation: CASSPGTTNYEQYF. Full variable domain (missing parts from reference TRBV19 and TRBJ2-7): DGGITQSPKYLFRKEGQNVTLSCEQNLNHDAMYWYRQDPGQGLRLIYYSQIVNDFQKGDIAEGYSVSREKKESFPLTVTSAQKNPTAFYLCASSPGTTNYEQYFGPGTRLTVT.

The chain has TRBV24-1 and TRBJ1-6, with D uncertain. CDR1 is KGHDR, CDR2 SFDVKD, per germline. V shed 3 bases and J shed 0 bases, with 14 bases lying between them. The CDR3 extends over 18 amino acids. The CDR3 DNA reads TGTGCCACCAGTGATCTGACACGACTAAGCTCCTATAATTCACCCCTCCACTTT. It translates to CATSDLTRLSSYNSPLHF.

The table lists this clone with a count of one. The chain recombines TRBV2 with TRBJ2-7; a possible D gene is TRBD1 (5 bases). V lost 1 base and J lost 4, with 5 bases in between. Germline values: CDR1 SNHLY, CDR2 FYNNEI. This CDR3 has 12 residues. In DNA form, the CDR3 reads TGTGCCAGCAGTGAAGGACAGTACGAGCAGTACTTC. It translates to CASSEGQYEQYF.

The V gene is TRBV29-1, the J gene TRBJ2-6, with D maybe TRBD2 (6 bases). CDR3 length equals 17 residues. Germline CDR1 reads SQVTM; CDR2 reads ANQGSEA. With 7 bases removed from V and 0 bases from J, the gap between germline ends came to 19 bases. The CDR3 bases are TGCAGCGGGTGGGGGGAGGACCTCAGCTCTGGGGCCAACGTCCTGACTTTC. Amino acid sequence: CSGWGEDLSSGANVLTF. Based on the CDR3 plus reference TRBV29-1 and TRBJ2-6, the full variable domain is SAVISQKPSRDICQRGTSLTIQCQVDSQVTMMFWYRQQPGQSLTLIATANQGSEATYESGFVIDKFPISRPNLTFSTLTVSNMSPEDSSIYLCSGWGEDLSSGANVLTFGAGSRLTVL.

The chain uses TRBV12-3 or TRBV12-4 and TRBJ1-6; unclear D gene. CDR3 length: 13 amino acids. V was cut by 5 bases and J by 8 bases, with 10 bases left in between. The CDR3 region is CASSGEGHSPLHF. The CDR3 region has the DNA TGTGCCAGCAGTGGGGAGGGTCATTCACCCCTCCACTTT.

This clone occurred a few times. The chain uses TRBV7-9 and TRBJ2-1; 10 bases fit TRBD2. Losses at the gene ends were 5 bases for V and 10 bases for J; bases not matched to a gene: 14. Germline CDR1 reads SEHNR; CDR2 reads FQNEAQ (reference sequence). The CDR3 runs 16 residues. As DNA, the CDR3 is TGTGCCAGCAGCCACAGGACTAGCGGCCTTCTGGACGAGCAGTTCTTC. Protein product: CASSHRTSGLLDEQFF.

The gene calls are TRBV28 and TRBJ1-3, with 8 nucleotides matching TRBD1. This CDR3 is built from 16 residues. From germline, CDR1 is MDHEN and CDR2 SYDVKM. V trimming: 5 bases; J trimming: 3 bases; junction bases outside the gene matches: 9. The CDR3 loop reads CASSAPGTGDGNTIYF. DNA of the CDR3: TGTGCCAGCAGTGCCCCCGGGACAGGCGATGGAAACACCATATATTTT.

This chain links TRBV2 with TRBJ2-7, with D possibly matching TRBD2 (7 bases). CDR1 and CDR2 from the germline V gene are SNHLY and FYNNEI. Trimming shortened V by 5 bases and J by 9 bases, and 20 bases separated the two germline ends. The CDR3 is 14 residues long. CDR3 sequence: CASSPRGVGGRQYF. The CDR3 DNA is TGTGCCAGCAGTCCCCGGGGGGTAGGGGGTCGGCAGTACTTC.

The rearrangement links TRBV30 to TRBJ1-5; D remains ambiguous. Germline values: CDR1 GTSNPN, CDR2 SVGIG (reference sequence). V dropped 2 bases and J dropped 5 bases, with 10 bases sitting between them. This CDR3 region has 13 residues. The CDR3 here is CAWSSQAHQPQHF. DNA for the CDR3: TGTGCCTGGAGTAGCCAGGCCCATCAGCCCCAGCATTTT.

This clone appeared a few times. This chain uses TRBV3-1 (or the pseudogene TRBV3-2) with TRBJ1-3; possibly TRBD1 for D (5 bases). The ends were cut back, 8 bases at V and 4 bases at J, with 12 bases in the middle. The CDR3 is 13 amino acids. Germline lookup yields CDR1 LGHDT and CDR2 YNNKEL (reference sequence). As DNA, the CDR3 is TGTGCCAGCGCCCAGGGTAGGGGAAACACCATATATTTT. Protein product: CASAQGRGNTIYF.

This clone occurred a few times. The chain joins TRBV18 to TRBJ2-1; maybe TRBD1 (6 bases). This CDR3 is built from 15 residues. With 3 bases removed from V and 0 bases from J, the gap between germline ends came to 9 bases. Germline CDR1 is KGHSH and CDR2 is LQKENI. The CDR3 DNA is TGTGCCAGCTCACCGCAGGGGAGCTCCTACAATGAGCAGTTCTTC. It translates to CASSPQGSSYNEQFF.

The V gene is TRBV6-2 or TRBV6-3, the J gene TRBJ1-1; D may be TRBD1 (5 bases). V was cut by 0 bases and J by 8 bases, with 10 bases left in between. From germline, CDR1 is MNHEY and CDR2 SVGEGT. CDR3 length: 13 residues. The CDR3 DNA follows: TGTGCCAGCAGTTACTCGGGGGGTACCGAAGCTTTCTTT. Protein: CASSYSGGTEAFF.

The chain carries TRBV27 and TRBJ2-7; 10 nucleotides match TRBD1. This CDR3 spans 15 amino acids. The V and J ends lost 5 bases and 5 bases, in that order; junction bases with no gene match: 9. Germline CDR1 is MNHEY and CDR2 is SMNVEV (reference sequence). The CDR3 DNA is TGTGCCAGCAGTCCCTTGGGACAGGGGAACCACGAGCAGTACTTC. It specifies CASSPLGQGNHEQYF.

The rearrangement links TRBV24-1 to TRBJ2-3, with 9 nucleotides matching TRBD1. The V segment lost 0 bases and the J segment 6 bases; nucleotides outside the gene matches: 9. The germline V gene has CDR1 KGHDR and CDR2 SFDVKD. This CDR3 has 17 amino acids. The CDR3 loop reads CATSDLSRDRVMDTQYF. CDR3 nucleotide sequence: TGTGCCACCAGTGATTTGTCCCGGGACAGGGTAATGGATACGCAGTATTTT.

The chain combines TRBV5-4 with TRBJ2-6; 7 bases are shared with TRBD2. The CDR3 runs 13 residues. The V and J ends lost 0 bases and 12 bases, in that order; junction bases with no gene match: 3. The germline V gene encodes CDR1 SGHNT and CDR2 YYREEE (reference sequence). DNA for the CDR3: TGTGCCAGCAGCTTGGGGGACTACGGCGTCCTGACTTTC. This encodes CASSLGDYGVLTF. The entire variable domain, with the rest obtained from reference TRBV5-4 and TRBJ2-6, is as follows: ETGVTQSPTHLIKTRGQQVTLRCSSQSGHNTVSWYQQALGQGPQFIFQYYREEENGRGNFPPRFSGLQFPNYSSELNVNALELDDSALYLCASSLGDYGVLTFGAGSRLTVL.

Here the CDR3 DNA reads TGTGCCAGCAGCAATCAGGGGGCGCTCGACGAGCAGTACTTC. It translates to CASSNQGALDEQYF. V is TRBV9 and J is TRBJ2-7, with TRBD1 matching 8 bases. CDR1 and CDR2 from the germline V gene are SGDLS and YYNGEE. The V and J ends lost 4 bases and 5 bases, in that order; junction bases with no gene match: 8. The CDR3 extends over 14 amino acids.

The rearrangement joins TRBV30 to TRBJ1-2; D ambiguous. V shed 8 bases and J shed 6 bases, with 16 bases lying between them. This CDR3 spans 12 amino acids. Germline V gene data show CDR1 as GTSNPN and CDR2 as SVGIG (reference sequence). The CDR3 nucleotides read TGTGCCCGGCCCGGGGAGAGCCATGGCTACACCTTC. It translates to CARPGESHGYTF.

V usage is TRBV11-2 and J usage is TRBJ2-1, with D maybe TRBD2 (5 bases). Trimming left V 10 bases short and J 6 bases short, with 13 bases between. The CDR3 length is 12 residues. The V gene's germline CDR1 is SGHAT and CDR2 FQNNGV. CDR3 sequence reads: CATSDFLNEQFF. CDR3 in DNA: TGTGCCACCTCGGACTTCCTCAATGAGCAGTTCTTC. The full variable domain, rest sourced from reference TRBV11-2 and TRBJ2-1, is EAGVAQSPRYKIIEKRQSVAFWCNPISGHATLYWYQQILGQGPKLLIQFQNNGVVDDSQLPKDRFSAERLKGVDSTLKIQPAKLEDSAVYLCATSDFLNEQFFGPGTRLTVL.

The chain joins TRBV4-2 to TRBJ2-7, with D possibly TRBD1 on 5 matching bases. CDR1 LGHNA and CDR2 YNFKEQ come from the germline V gene. The CDR3 is 18 amino acids. Trimming removed 1 base from V and 4 bases from J, with 23 bases in between. This CDR3 is CASSQVSGRSPGAYEQYF. DNA for the CDR3: TGTGCCAGCAGCCAAGTCTCAGGACGGAGTCCTGGGGCTTACGAGCAGTACTTC.

V gene TRBV2 combines with J gene TRBJ1-5; TRBD1 aligns across 8 bases. Germline V gene data show CDR1 as SNHLY and CDR2 as FYNNEI. The CDR3 totals 15 residues. After removal of 2 bases from V and 6 bases from J, the junction contained 6 bases not matched to a gene. This CDR3 is CASSEQQGVGQPQHF. The CDR3 DNA follows: TGTGCCAGCAGTGAACAACAGGGGGTTGGTCAGCCCCAGCATTTT.

The rearrangement joins TRBV7-9 to TRBJ1-1; D may be TRBD1 (6 bases). V lost 5 bases to trimming and J lost 5 bases, with 15 bases between them. From germline, CDR1 is SEHNR and CDR2 FQNEAQ (reference sequence). This CDR3 comprises 14 residues. CDR3: CASSQQGSVTEAFF. CDR3 bases: TGTGCCAGCAGCCAACAGGGATCGGTTACTGAAGCTTTCTTT.

The chain joins TRBV2 to TRBJ2-4; the D is unclear. There are 12 residues in the CDR3. From germline, CDR1 is SNHLY and CDR2 FYNNEI. Trimming took 8 bases from V and 2 from J, leaving 7 bases between them. As DNA, the CDR3 is TGTGCCAGCGAGCTTTCCAAAAACATTCAGTACTTC. Encoded protein: CASELSKNIQYF.

The chain joins TRBV7-8 to TRBJ1-1, with 7 nucleotides matching TRBD1. CDR1 and CDR2 from the germline V gene are SGHVS and FQNEAQ. V shed 1 base and J 3 bases; nucleotides not matched to a gene: 8. CDR3 length equals 16 residues. Here the CDR3 reads CASSLGLTGLDTEAFF. The CDR3 region has the DNA TGTGCCAGCAGCTTAGGGCTGACAGGGCTGGACACTGAAGCTTTCTTT.

Only one count was recorded for this clone. The J gene is TRBJ2-6, the V gene TRBV3-1 (or the pseudogene TRBV3-2); D might be TRBD2 (5 bases). Germline V gives CDR1 LGHDT, CDR2 YNNKEL (reference sequence). Trimming pared 5 bases from V and 4 bases from J, leaving 12 bases between. The CDR3 spans 15 residues. In DNA form, the CDR3 reads TGTGCCAGCAGCTTACTAGGGTCCGGGGCCAACGTCCTGACTTTC. Encoded protein: CASSLLGSGANVLTF.

This clone was counted a few times. The V call is TRBV11-2, the J call TRBJ2-7; 10 bases align to TRBD1. The CDR3 loop spans 17 amino acids. The V gene's germline CDR1 is SGHAT and CDR2 FQNNGV. V lost 1 base and J lost 2; bases outside the gene matches: 8. In DNA, the CDR3 is TGTGCCAGCAGCTTAGGTACCCGCGGGACAGGGGCCTACGAGCAGTACTTC. Residues: CASSLGTRGTGAYEQYF.

The chain is built from TRBV10-1 and TRBJ2-7; 12 bases line up with TRBD2. CDR3 size: 16 residues. The germline V gene has CDR1 WNHNN and CDR2 SYGVQD (reference sequence). V lost 4 bases, J lost 5 bases, and 9 bases stayed unmatched. CDR3 residues: CASSATLAGGINEQYF. The CDR3 nucleotides read TGCGCCAGCAGTGCAACTCTAGCGGGGGGGATCAACGAGCAGTACTTC.

The V gene is TRBV19, the J gene TRBJ1-5, with 10 positions matching TRBD1. With 5 bases clipped from V and 2 bases from J, the junction kept 3 bases outside the gene matches. The CDR3 is 15 residues long. CDR1 is LNHDA and CDR2 is SQIVND in the germline V gene (reference sequence). CDR3 DNA sequence: TGTGCCAGTAGTCTTGGACAGGGGGGCAATCAGCCCCAGCATTTT. It codes for CASSLGQGGNQPQHF.